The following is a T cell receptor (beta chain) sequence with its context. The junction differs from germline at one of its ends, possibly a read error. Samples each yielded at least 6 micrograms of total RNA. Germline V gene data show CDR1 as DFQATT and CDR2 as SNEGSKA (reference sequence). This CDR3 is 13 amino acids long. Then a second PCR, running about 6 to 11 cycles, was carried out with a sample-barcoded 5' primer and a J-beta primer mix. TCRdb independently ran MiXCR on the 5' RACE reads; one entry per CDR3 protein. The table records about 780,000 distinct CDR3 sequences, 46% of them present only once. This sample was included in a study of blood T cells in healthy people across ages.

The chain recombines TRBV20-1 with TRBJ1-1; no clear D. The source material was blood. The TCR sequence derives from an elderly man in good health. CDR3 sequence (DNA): TGCGGTGCTCTCGTTTTAGGGCGGGGAGAAGCTTTCTTT. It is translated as CGALVLGRGEAFF.